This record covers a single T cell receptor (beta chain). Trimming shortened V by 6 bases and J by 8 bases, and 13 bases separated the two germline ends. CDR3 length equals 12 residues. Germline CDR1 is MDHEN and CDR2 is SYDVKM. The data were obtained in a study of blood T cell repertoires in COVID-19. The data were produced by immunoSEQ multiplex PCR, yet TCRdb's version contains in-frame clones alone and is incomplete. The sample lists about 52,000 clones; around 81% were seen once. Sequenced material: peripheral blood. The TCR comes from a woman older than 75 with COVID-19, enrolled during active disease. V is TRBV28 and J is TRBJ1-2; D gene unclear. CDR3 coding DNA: TGTGCCAGCAGAAGTGCCGTAGCAGGCTACACCTTC. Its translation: CASRSAVAGYTF.